The 11 T cell receptor beta chains below were found in one sample sequenced in a study of T-cell memory formation after mild COVID-19. TCRdb analysed the 5' RACE reads with MiXCR anew, one entry per CDR3 protein. The table lists 110,000 to 150,000 distinct CDR3 sequences, 20% to 25% of them singletons, with less than 25% in the top ten. Material for sequencing was PBMCs or a T cell subset sorted from them (not recorded which). Receptors originate from an adult woman who had mild COVID-19 (a few samples of this study predate the infection). Cell type and time point are not known.

The chain employs TRBV7-8 and TRBJ1-4, with D possibly being TRBD1 (6 bases). The germline V gene has CDR1 SGHVS and CDR2 FQNEAQ. The CDR3 extends over 17 amino acids. Between the trimmed V and J ends, which lost 5 bases and 7 bases, there was a span of 23 bases. CDR3 sequence reads: CASSPAGGANFPEKLFF. The CDR3 DNA sequence: TGTGCCAGCAGCCCGGCGGGGGGCGCGAATTTTCCTGAAAAACTGTTTTTT.

The table lists this clonotype with a few counts. This chain joins TRBV11-2 and TRBJ2-1; D not resolved. Germline V gene lookup returns CDR1 SGHAT and CDR2 FQNNGV. The V and J ends lost 4 bases and 7 bases respectively, with 14 bases between them. This CDR3 region has 14 residues. The CDR3 sequence: CASSSEPKDNEQFF. CDR3 bases: TGTGCCAGCAGCTCCGAACCCAAGGATAATGAGCAGTTCTTC.

V is TRBV4-2 and J is TRBJ1-1; D is ambiguous. V was shortened by 3 bases and J by 7 bases, with 21 bases between the two germline ends. The germline V gene encodes CDR1 LGHNA and CDR2 YNFKEQ. The CDR3 is made up of 16 amino acids. For the CDR3, the DNA is TGTGCCAGCAGCCAGACCAGCCTCGACATCTCTTATGAAGCTTTCTTT. Translated: CASSQTSLDISYEAFF.

The chain combines TRBV10-3 with TRBJ2-1; TRBD2 aligns across 7 bases. The CDR3 loop spans 12 amino acids. V shed 6 bases, J shed 9 bases, and the junction held 5 bases outside the gene matches. The germline gives CDR1 ENHRY, CDR2 SYGVKD. The CDR3 coding sequence is TGTGCCATCAGGGGGGAGGGGACTGAGCAGTTCTTC. Translating it yields CAIRGEGTEQFF.

This clonotype is medium-sized within its sample. This chain uses TRBV7-9 with TRBJ2-7; 11 nucleotides line up with TRBD1. CDR3 length: 17 residues. The germline gives CDR1 SEHNR, CDR2 FQNEAQ (reference sequence). The trim removed 4 bases at V and 2 bases at J, leaving 10 bases unmatched. The CDR3 reads CASSSRTGGITTYEQYF. The CDR3 DNA reads TGTGCCAGCAGCTCCCGGACAGGGGGCATTACTACCTACGAGCAGTACTTC.

The chain combines TRBV5-6 with TRBJ2-3, with TRBD1 as a possible D gene (6 bases). V dropped 4 bases and J dropped 5 bases, with 17 bases sitting between them. Germline CDR1 SGHDT, CDR2 YYEEEE. The CDR3 is 15 amino acids. The CDR3 DNA reads as TGTGCCAGCAGCGCTAACGGCAGGGGAGTAGATACGCAGTATTTT. Protein: CASSANGRGVDTQYF.

The chain joins TRBV13 to TRBJ2-7; tentatively, D is TRBD2 (6 bases). Germline V gene lookup returns CDR1 PRHDT and CDR2 FYEKMQ (reference sequence). This CDR3 spans 16 amino acids. Trimming removed 3 bases from V and 3 bases from J, with 18 bases in between. CDR3 sequence (DNA): TGTGCCAGCAGCTTGTCCACGGGACTTCCTAACTACGAGCAGTACTTC. Residues: CASSLSTGLPNYEQYF.

This clonotype occurred a few times. The V and J genes are TRBV24-1 and TRBJ2-1; D may be TRBD1 or TRBD2 (7 bases each). This CDR3 region has 14 residues. Germline values: CDR1 KGHDR, CDR2 SFDVKD. V lost 8 bases and J lost 3, with 13 bases in between. CDR3 protein: CATTGGRDYNEQFF. The CDR3 bases are TGTGCCACCACAGGGGGGAGGGACTACAATGAGCAGTTCTTC.

This clonotype was found a few times. This sequence joins TRBV15 and TRBJ2-7; tentatively, D is TRBD1 (5 bases). Trimming pared 0 bases from V and 2 bases from J, leaving 17 bases between. Germline V gene data show CDR1 as LNHNV and CDR2 as YYDKDF (reference sequence). The CDR3 spans 17 residues. This chain's CDR3 is CATSREEARQPAYEQYF. CDR3 DNA: TGTGCCACCAGCAGAGAAGAGGCGCGACAGCCCGCCTACGAGCAGTACTTC.

This clonotype was counted between two and nine times. This chain joins TRBV5-1 and TRBJ1-2, with D tentatively TRBD1 (6 bases). In germline, CDR1 is SGHRS, CDR2 YFSETQ. The V end was cut by 4 bases, the J end by 2 bases, with 18 bases between. There are 16 residues in the CDR3. As DNA, the CDR3 is TGCGCCAGCAGCCCCCAGGGGAAAGGCGGCAACTATGGCTACACCTTC. Its protein is CASSPQGKGGNYGYTF.

The J gene is TRBJ2-7, the V gene TRBV5-1, with TRBD1 matching over 8 bases. The CDR3 runs 15 residues. CDR1 is SGHRS and CDR2 is YFSETQ in the germline V gene. The junction had 5 bases not matched to a gene; V was cut back by 0 bases and J by 3 bases. This chain's CDR3 is CASSLELGQVYEQYF. The DNA of the CDR3 is TGCGCCAGCAGCTTGGAGTTGGGACAGGTCTACGAGCAGTACTTC. Filled out from reference TRBV5-1 and TRBJ2-7, the complete variable domain reads KAGVTQTPRYLIKTRGQQVTLSCSPISGHRSVSWYQQTPGQGLQFLFEYFSETQRNKGNFPGRFSGRQFSNSRSEMNVSTLELGDSALYLCASSLELGQVYEQYFGPGTRLTVT.